One sample yielded the 18 T cell receptor beta chains listed below, sequenced in a study of blood T cell repertoires in COVID-19. This table comes from immunoSEQ multiplex PCR, and its TCRdb copy is limited to in-frame clones, with some not included. The sample shows fewer than 200,000 clones, approximately 85% of them seen only once. The sample taken for sequencing was peripheral blood. The receptors here all came from an elderly woman with acute or convalescent COVID-19.

This clone was counted a single time. The chain uses TRBV7-6 and TRBJ1-4, with 7 bases lining up with TRBD1. This CDR3 comprises 14 residues. Trimming at V came to 5 bases and at J to 6 bases, leaving 6 bases not matched to a gene. In germline, CDR1 is SGHVS, CDR2 FNYEAQ. CDR3 sequence reads: CASSNRDRDEKLFF. DNA of the CDR3: TGTGCCAGCAGCAACCGGGACAGAGATGAAAAACTGTTTTTT. The entire variable domain, with the rest obtained from reference TRBV7-6 and TRBJ1-4, is as follows: GAGVSQSPRYKVTKRGQDVALRCDPISGHVSLYWYRQALGQGPEFLTYFNYEAQQDKSGLPNDRFSAERPEGSISTLTIQRTEQRDSAMYRCASSNRDRDEKLFFGSGTQLSVL.

The gene calls are TRBV28 and TRBJ1-1; possibly TRBD1 for D (5 bases). The V gene's germline CDR1 is MDHEN and CDR2 SYDVKM. V gave up 3 bases and J gave up 2 bases, with 19 bases separating them. The CDR3 is 17 amino acids. The CDR3 DNA follows: TGTGCCAGCAGTTTCGCTAGTGGGGCCTCTGGTAACACTGAAGCTTTCTTT. Translated: CASSFASGASGNTEAFF.

This rearrangement joins TRBV2 to TRBJ1-2; D unclear. This CDR3 region has 11 residues. Germline CDR1 reads SNHLY; CDR2 reads FYNNEI. The V and J ends lost 6 bases and 5 bases respectively, with 7 bases between them. Written as DNA, the CDR3 is TGTGCCAGCAGCGTATATTATGGCTACACCTTC. Translated, it gives CASSVYYGYTF.

The chain joins TRBV5-6 to TRBJ2-1; D unresolved. Germline values: CDR1 SGHDT, CDR2 YYEEEE. The CDR3 runs 15 residues. Trimming took 3 bases from V and 1 from J, leaving 11 bases between them. The CDR3 DNA reads as TGTGCCAGCAGCTCGTTAGCTAGTTCCTACAATGAGCAGTTCTTC. It translates to CASSSLASSYNEQFF.

The gene calls are TRBV4-1 and TRBJ2-5, with 10 bases identical to TRBD1. The CDR3 consists of 15 residues. V dropped 3 bases and J dropped 5; count of bases not matched to a gene: 6. Germline V gives CDR1 MGHRA, CDR2 YSYEKL. CDR3 sequence: CASSQARTGGETQYF. The CDR3 region has the DNA TGCGCCAGCAGCCAGGCCAGGACAGGGGGGGAGACCCAGTACTTC.

V and J are TRBV29-1 and TRBJ1-1, with 7 bases lining up with TRBD1. CDR3 length equals 13 residues. CDR1 is SQVTM, CDR2 ANQGSEA, per germline. V trimming: 4 bases; J trimming: 10 bases; junction bases outside the gene matches: 12. As DNA, the CDR3 is TGCAGCGTTGCCGAAAGCGAGGGGGCGACAGCTTTCTTT. As protein: CSVAESEGATAFF. Variable domain in full (rest from reference TRBV29-1 and TRBJ1-1): SAVISQKPSRDICQRGTSLTIQCQVDSQVTMMFWYRQQPGQSLTLIATANQGSEATYESGFVIDKFPISRPNLTFSTLTVSNMSPEDSSIYLCSVAESEGATAFFGQGTRLTVV.

The V and J genes are TRBV30 and TRBJ2-1; the match to TRBD1 covers 7 bases. CDR3 size: 14 residues. The germline V gene encodes CDR1 GTSNPN and CDR2 SVGIG (reference sequence). V lost 1 base to trimming and J lost 2 bases; unmatched junction nucleotides: 2. The CDR3 sequence is CAWSAGGAYNEQFF. The CDR3 DNA sequence: TGTGCCTGGAGTGCAGGGGGTGCCTACAATGAGCAGTTCTTC. The variable domain in full, with the rest retrieved from reference TRBV30 and TRBJ2-1, is SQTIHQWPATLVQPVGSPLSLECTVEGTSNPNLYWYRQAAGRGLQLLFYSVGIGQISSEVPQNLSASRPQDRQFILSSKKLLLSDSGFYLCAWSAGGAYNEQFFGPGTRLTVL.

The V and J genes are TRBV6-5 and TRBJ2-2; no firm D call. Trimming stripped 6 bases from V and 5 bases from J, with 10 bases between. Looked up from germline, CDR1 is MNHEY and CDR2 is SVGAGI. This CDR3 has 13 residues. CDR3 coding DNA: TGTGCCAGCAGCCAATGGGCAACCGGGGAGCTGTTTTTT. Its protein product is CASSQWATGELFF.

The chain couples TRBV27 to TRBJ2-3, with 8 nucleotides matching TRBD2. The junction had 4 bases not matched to a gene; V was cut back by 2 bases and J by 0 bases. This CDR3 is built from 16 residues. Germline CDR1 and CDR2: MNHEY and SMNVEV (reference sequence). As DNA, the CDR3 is TGTGCCAGCAGTTTACATAGCGGGGCTAGCACAGATACGCAGTATTTT. This gives the protein CASSLHSGASTDTQYF.

CDR3 sequence (DNA): TGTGCCATCCTAAGAGGGGGAGAGACTGAAGCTTTCTTT. Translating it yields CAILRGGETEAFF. The rearrangement uses TRBV12-3 or TRBV12-4 and TRBJ1-1, with D perhaps TRBD1 (6 bases). The CDR3 consists of 13 residues. The V and J ends lost 10 bases and 5 bases respectively, with 17 bases between them.

The gene calls are TRBV11-2 and TRBJ2-7; D perhaps matches TRBD1 (7 bases). Deletions cut 0 bases from V and 3 bases from J, with 12 bases between. The CDR3 has 15 amino acids. The germline CDR1 and CDR2 sequences are SGHAT and FQNNGV. The CDR3 region has the DNA TGTGCCAGCAGCTTAGAGGCAGGGGGGATCTACGAGCAGTACTTC. Encoded protein: CASSLEAGGIYEQYF.

The V call is TRBV19, the J call TRBJ1-2, with 7 bases aligning to TRBD1. Germline V CDR1 and CDR2: LNHDA, SQIVND (reference sequence). This CDR3 contains 14 residues. The V segment lost 9 bases and the J segment 3 bases; nucleotides outside the gene matches: 10. The CDR3 sequence is CASKATGDYYGYTF. For the CDR3, the DNA is TGTGCCAGCAAGGCCACAGGGGATTACTATGGCTACACCTTC.

The V call is TRBV4-1, the J call TRBJ1-5; D is unclear. The CDR3 loop spans 14 amino acids. The germline V gene encodes CDR1 MGHRA and CDR2 YSYEKL. V lost 3 bases and J lost 1, with 7 bases in between. DNA of the CDR3: TGCGCCAGCAGCCAGAGGCAGAGCAATCAGCCCCAGCATTTT. Translating it yields CASSQRQSNQPQHF.

The chain joins TRBV27 to TRBJ1-2; 9 bases agree with TRBD1. Germline CDR1 is MNHEY and CDR2 is SMNVEV (reference sequence). With V trimmed by 6 bases and J by 7 bases, 12 bases remained unmatched. This CDR3 is 15 amino acids long. The CDR3 coding sequence is TGTGCCAGCAGCCTATCCGGGACAGGGTGGCTTGGCTACACCTTC. Its translation: CASSLSGTGWLGYTF.

The chain carries TRBV6-5 and TRBJ2-7; D is possibly TRBD1 (5 bases). Germline CDR1 MNHEY, CDR2 SVGAGI. Trimming took 1 base from V and 5 from J, leaving 9 bases between them. The CDR3 runs to 13 residues. CDR3 protein: CASSYLQAHEQYF. The CDR3 nucleotides are TGTGCCAGCAGTTACTTACAGGCCCACGAGCAGTACTTC.

The V gene is TRBV7-3, the J gene TRBJ2-1, with 7 bases identical to TRBD2. Germline V gene data show CDR1 as SGHTA and CDR2 as FQGTGA. The CDR3 has 15 amino acids. With 4 bases clipped from V and 6 bases from J, the junction kept 9 bases outside the gene matches. The CDR3 here is CASSSLATGRNEQFF. For the CDR3, the DNA is TGTGCCAGCAGCTCACTAGCGACTGGCCGCAATGAGCAGTTCTTC.

The rearrangement joins TRBV7-2 to TRBJ1-1, with 9 bases that match TRBD1. Germline values: CDR1 SGHTA, CDR2 FQGNSA. Trimming took 0 bases from V and 2 from J; bases not matched to a gene: 13. This CDR3 spans 19 amino acids. CDR3 sequence: CASSLARDRVGVPNTEAFF. CDR3 nucleotides: TGTGCCAGCAGCTTAGCGAGGGACAGGGTAGGGGTCCCCAACACTGAAGCTTTCTTT.

The chain carries TRBV7-9 and TRBJ2-2; no reliable D call. Trimming cost V 2 bases and J 3 bases, with 4 bases left between them. The germline gives CDR1 SEHNR, CDR2 FQNEAQ (reference sequence). The CDR3 is 13 amino acids. CDR3 loop: CASSLSDTGELFF. For the CDR3, the DNA is TGTGCCAGCAGCTTATCGGACACCGGGGAGCTGTTTTTT.